This T cell receptor beta chain was documented in a study of post-analysis software for immune sequencing data (dated by TCRdb to between 2014 and 2016). Concerning the study at large: Recorded disease courses included relapsing-remitting, secondary progressive and progressive-relapsing multiple sclerosis, with some patients lacking subtype annotation. The patient repertoires were compared against roughly 12 previously published healthy control repertoires obtained from donors aged roughly 6 to 28 years. A subset of samples was prepared in parallel using single-end sample barcoding, then pooled and co-amplified after Illumina adapter ligation. Broad study findings and their caveats: Direct clustering with F measure revealed strong co-clustering of samples prepared in the same batch, which led to a batch-effect correction. The control group was slightly older than the multiple sclerosis patient group. Significantly lower normalized Chao1 diversity was found in multiple sclerosis patients than in controls, suggesting substantial peripheral T-cell clonal expansion.

Receptor amplification or capture employed PCR. Sequencing relied on an Illumina HiSeq 2500. To reduce PCR and sequencing biases, unique molecular identifiers were built into the TCR beta cDNA libraries. Per 1 to 10 million input T cells, roughly 500,000 cDNA molecules were obtained, such that each molecule approximated one T cell. Patient libraries were prepared and sequenced with the same protocol used for the earlier healthy control dataset. Within a given batch, samples were prepared together, multiplexed and sequenced on the same HiSeq lane. For the original study's pipeline: MIGEC was used to process the raw barcoded reads, and molecular identifier groups with only a single read were discarded before consensus assembly and CDR3 extraction. VDJtools was used for post-analysis of the clonotype tables, with diversity normalized by down-sampling every dataset to the smallest sample size. In repertoire overlap clustering, CDR3 amino acid sequences, but not nucleotide sequences, were matched to correct batch-related cross-sample contamination. The public reads were reanalyzed by TCRdb: fastp trimming at Q25, MiXCR alignment, in-frame beta chains only. One record per CDR3 amino acid sequence lists the most common genes and DNA. The V and J calls and clone size are TCRdb's, not the authors'. Across this sample there are approximately 250,000 distinct CDR3 sequences, with about 38% seen only once. The top ten hold 4.5% to 5.5% of the sample.

This clonotype was counted only a few times. This clone's antigen is unknown. Per-nucleotide qualities are absent, and no much larger clonotype sits a single base away. To demonstrate the VDJtools post-analysis software, the study profiled TCR beta repertoires from the peripheral blood of about 13 young patients with multiple sclerosis. Multiple sclerosis patients were children and adolescents aged about 6 to 17 years. Sample: blood. The TCR was taken from a girl aged 10 to 17 with multiple sclerosis.

DNA sequence: TGTGCCAGCAGCCCTCACGGAGCGGGCGTTGCCGGGGAGCTGTTTTTT. This yields the protein CASSPHGAGVAGELFF. Recombination linked TRBV3-1 to TRBJ2-2, with a tentative D gene TRBD2 over 6 matching bases. The CDR3 measures 16 amino acids from cysteine to phenylalanine. The CDR3 DNA has 48 bases and is translated from base 1. The germline V gene (reference sequence) specifies LGHDT as CDR1 and YNNKEL as CDR2. Trimming costs V 4 bases and J 6 bases, and their ends lie 18 bases apart.